This TCR beta chain was retrieved from a study of T cell repertoires in cytomegalovirus infection. J was trimmed by 7 bases and V by 2 bases; bases with no gene match: 7. This CDR3 spans 15 amino acids. The germline V gene encodes CDR1 MNHEY and CDR2 SVGAGI. On this clonotype itself: The target antigen is unknown.

Each CDR3 protein is one row after TCRdb ran MiXCR on the reads. The data contain around 290,000 distinct CDR3 sequences, roughly 26% of them seen just once; the ten biggest clones take up approximately 15%. Study observations and caveats: What dominated the ex vivo response were HLA-C-restricted CMV-specific TCR beta clonotypes. The cumulative frequency of public TCR beta families distinguished individuals who carried CMV together with the relevant HLA.

The sequence was collected from a human donor in good health (CMV status not recorded). Some clones in this sample may be carry-over from other donors' samples. Input material: PBMCs. V usage is TRBV6-5 and J usage is TRBJ2-2, with 7 bases identical to TRBD1. The CDR3 loop reads CASSYTTGRGGELFF. CDR3 coding DNA: TGTGCCAGCAGTTACACGACAGGGCGCGGCGGGGAGCTGTTTTTT.